The next 30 T cell receptor beta chains were all read from a single sample in a study of PD-1 blockade in classical Hodgkin lymphoma (dated by TCRdb to the early 2020s). Libraries were made using the immunoSEQ multiplex PCR assay. TCRdb carries this immuneACCESS record with in-frame sequences only. Its versions omit some clonotypes, under half of them owing to an unresolved V gene in the studies checked, with the rest unexplained. This sample comprises some 90,000 clones, 83% of them detected only once. Over 15% of the sample belongs to the ten largest clones. The sample's time point, from its label and the paper: cycle 4 day 1 (C4D1), after less than 7 weeks of nivolumab. All trial patients had relapsed after autologous stem cell transplantation, with cohorts A, B and C differing in prior brentuximab vedotin exposure. The starting material was peripheral blood mononuclear cells (PBMCs), obtained before the fourth cycle of nivolumab. These receptors all stem from a human donor with classical Hodgkin lymphoma.

The genes are TRBV6-1 and TRBJ2-4; D ambiguous. Trimming removed 1 base at V and 1 base at J, with 8 bases between. This CDR3 has 15 amino acids. Germline CDR1 MNHNS, CDR2 SASEGT. CDR3 in DNA: TGTGCCAGCAGTGAAGGTAGTGTGGCCAAAAACATTCAGTACTTC. Translating it yields CASSEGSVAKNIQYF.

This clone was picked up a small number of times. The chain links TRBV10-3 to TRBJ1-5; TRBD1 matches at 7 bases. J lost 7 bases, V lost 5 bases, and 5 bases had no gene match. The CDR3 has 13 residues. Per the germline V gene, CDR1 is ENHRY and CDR2 is SYGVKD. The CDR3 bases are TGTGCCATCAGTATCGACAGGGACCAGCCCCAGCATTTT. This sequence encodes CAISIDRDQPQHF.

The V and J genes are TRBV10-3 and TRBJ1-2; a possible D gene is TRBD1 (6 bases). Trimming left V 10 bases short and J 3 bases short, with 18 bases between. In germline, CDR1 is ENHRY, CDR2 SYGVKD. The CDR3 extends over 14 amino acids. CDR3 sequence reads: CATTSGGGDYGYTF. CDR3 nucleotides: TGTGCCACCACCTCCGGGGGCGGGGACTATGGCTACACCTTC.

The chain joins TRBV7-3 to TRBJ2-2, with 14 bases identical to TRBD2. Per germline, CDR1 SGHTA and CDR2 FQGTGA. V shed 5 bases and J 4 bases; nucleotides not matched to a gene: 6. The CDR3 sequence is 17 residues long. CDR3 sequence reads: CASSQGLAGGFTGELFF. CDR3 DNA sequence: TGTGCCAGCAGCCAAGGACTAGCGGGGGGTTTCACCGGGGAGCTGTTTTTT.

This clone showed up just once. CDR3 DNA: TGTGCCTGGGTGGGGGGCTACGAGCAGTACTTC. It is translated as CAWVGGYEQYF. V gene TRBV30 combines with J gene TRBJ2-7; a possible D gene is TRBD2 (6 bases). Germline CDR1 and CDR2: GTSNPN and SVGIG (reference sequence). The CDR3 runs to 11 residues. Trimming took off 5 bases at V and 3 bases at J, with 8 bases between the two ends. Complete variable domain (other parts from reference TRBV30 and TRBJ2-7): SQTIHQWPATLVQPVGSPLSLECTVEGTSNPNLYWYRQAAGRGLQLLFYSVGIGQISSEVPQNLSASRPQDRQFILSSKKLLLSDSGFYLCAWVGGYEQYFGPGTRLTVT.

This CDR3 reads CAIGAGSQPQHF. The CDR3 DNA reads as TGTGCCATCGGGGCAGGGTCTCAGCCCCAGCATTTT. The rearrangement uses TRBV10-3 and TRBJ1-5; D is perhaps TRBD1 (5 bases). V was cut by 8 bases and J by 6 bases, with 11 bases left in between. Germline CDR1 ENHRY, CDR2 SYGVKD. This CDR3 is built from 12 residues.

V usage is TRBV5-1 and J usage is TRBJ2-5; the match to TRBD1 covers 7 bases. There are 14 residues in the CDR3. In germline, CDR1 is SGHRS, CDR2 YFSETQ. V lost 6 bases and J lost 2; bases outside the gene matches: 7. For the CDR3, the DNA is TGCGCCAGCACCGGCGGACAGGTGCAAGAGACCCAGTACTTC. It specifies CASTGGQVQETQYF.

The chain links TRBV4-1 to TRBJ1-3; the D gene is possibly TRBD1 (5 bases). The germline gives CDR1 MGHRA, CDR2 YSYEKL. Trimming took 2 bases from V and 0 from J, leaving 5 bases between them. There are 14 residues in the CDR3. The CDR3 DNA follows: TGCGCCAGCAGCCAAAGGGGCTCTGGAAACACCATATATTTT. It encodes CASSQRGSGNTIYF.

The J gene is TRBJ2-3, the V gene TRBV7-2; TRBD1 is a possible D gene (6 bases). Germline V gives CDR1 SGHTA, CDR2 FQGNSA. With 0 bases removed from V and 14 bases from J, the gap between germline ends came to 15 bases. The CDR3 totals 13 residues. CDR3 sequence (DNA): TGTGCCAGCAGCTTAGCGGGGGCCCTTACATGGTATTTT. Amino acid sequence: CASSLAGALTWYF.

The chain carries TRBV10-3 and TRBJ2-1; TRBD2 matches at 12 bases. Germline CDR1 is ENHRY and CDR2 is SYGVKD. J lost 5 bases, V lost 6 bases, and 5 bases had no gene match. The CDR3 contains 15 residues. The CDR3 sequence: CAIRTSGGTHNEQFF. The CDR3 region has the DNA TGTGCCATCAGGACTAGCGGGGGCACACACAATGAGCAGTTCTTC.

The V and J genes are TRBV7-9 and TRBJ2-3; maybe TRBD2 (5 bases). Trimming pared 2 bases from V and 2 bases from J, leaving 11 bases between. The CDR3 totals 15 residues. Germline V gene sequence: CDR1 SEHNR, CDR2 FQNEAQ (reference sequence). The CDR3: CASSLLAGLTDTQYF. In DNA, the CDR3 is TGTGCCAGCAGCTTATTGGCGGGCCTCACAGATACGCAGTATTTT.

Notes on this clone: A junction end diverges from the germline sequence, so it may reflect a read error. The V call is TRBV18, the J call TRBJ2-7; 11 nucleotides align to TRBD2. This CDR3 has 15 amino acids. Germline-derived CDR1 and CDR2 are KGHSH and LQKENI. The CDR3 protein is CASSPEGTSGLESFF. CDR3 sequence (DNA): TGTGCCAGCTCACCGGAGGGGACTAGCGGACTCGAGAGCTTCTTC.

This clone showed up just once. CDR3 in DNA: TGTGCCAGCAGCAAGGGACTTCGTACCTACAATGAGCAGTTCTTC. It encodes CASSKGLRTYNEQFF. The V call is TRBV7-6, the J call TRBJ2-1, with D perhaps matching TRBD2 (6 bases). V lost 5 bases, J lost 2 bases, and 13 bases lay in between. Germline CDR1 reads SGHVS; CDR2 reads FNYEAQ. The length of the CDR3 is 15 residues.

The chain carries TRBV5-1 and TRBJ2-7; 7 bases fit TRBD2. V trimming: 4 bases; J trimming: 2 bases; junction bases outside the gene matches: 12. The germline V gene has CDR1 SGHRS and CDR2 YFSETQ. The length of the CDR3 is 16 residues. In nucleotides, the CDR3 is TGCGCCAGCAGCGCGTCGTCTAGAGCGGGAACCTACGAGCAGTACTTC. Encoded protein: CASSASSRAGTYEQYF.

The chain has TRBV5-1 and TRBJ2-3; unclear D gene. The V end lost 4 bases, the J end lost 1 base, and 16 bases lay between the germline ends. Germline CDR1 is SGHRS and CDR2 is YFSETQ. The CDR3 has 16 amino acids. The CDR3 DNA sequence: TGCGCCAGCAGCCAATCGACTGTCGTTGGCACAGATACGCAGTATTTT. Protein sequence: CASSQSTVVGTDTQYF.

The CDR3 sequence is CASSTQTVGSPEAFF. DNA of the CDR3: TGCGCCAGCAGCACCCAGACAGTGGGGAGCCCTGAAGCTTTCTTT. The chain recombines TRBV5-1 with TRBJ1-1; D might be TRBD1 (5 bases). This CDR3 has 15 amino acids. Deletions cut 4 bases from V and 6 bases from J, with 19 bases between. CDR1 and CDR2 from the germline V gene are SGHRS and YFSETQ.

The chain joins TRBV19 to TRBJ2-3, with D possibly being TRBD2 (5 bases). Germline loops: CDR1 LNHDA, CDR2 SQIVND (reference sequence). V shed 4 bases and J shed 6 bases, with 11 bases lying between them. The length of the CDR3 is 13 residues. Written as DNA, the CDR3 is TGTGCCAGTAGTACGCCGGCGGGTGATACGCAGTATTTT. This encodes CASSTPAGDTQYF.

The table lists this clone with a count of one. V and J are TRBV9 and TRBJ2-4; D ambiguous. The CDR3 is made up of 14 amino acids. Trimming shortened V by 0 bases and J by 3 bases, and 7 bases separated the two germline ends. Germline V gene lookup returns CDR1 SGDLS and CDR2 YYNGEE. CDR3 nucleotide sequence: TGTGCCAGCAGCGTAGGGGGAAACAAAAACATTCAGTACTTC. This encodes CASSVGGNKNIQYF.

CDR3 amino acids: CASSPLLQGAGGEQYF. CDR3 DNA sequence: TGTGCCAGCAGTCCGCTCCTACAGGGGGCGGGGGGTGAGCAGTACTTC. The chain links TRBV27 to TRBJ2-7; weak D call: TRBD1 (9 bases). CDR3 length: 16 residues. V was trimmed by 5 bases and J by 7 bases, leaving 24 bases between them. Germline CDR1 MNHEY, CDR2 SMNVEV (reference sequence).

This chain uses TRBV18 with TRBJ2-7; 11 nucleotides agree with TRBD2. Germline lookup yields CDR1 KGHSH and CDR2 LQKENI. J was trimmed by 5 bases and V by 0 bases; bases with no gene match: 9. CDR3 length: 17 amino acids. CDR3 in DNA: TGTGCCAGCTCACCACCGTCTGGTAGCGGGAGGGCCCACGAGCAGTACTTC. The encoded protein is CASSPPSGSGRAHEQYF.

V usage is TRBV11-3 and J usage is TRBJ2-2, with 8 nucleotides matching TRBD1. Losses at the gene ends were 5 bases for V and 0 bases for J; bases not matched to a gene: 2. Germline lookup yields CDR1 SGHNT and CDR2 YENEEA. This CDR3 contains 15 residues. CDR3 nucleotides: TGTGCCAGCAGCCCAGGGGGCGCGAACACCGGGGAGCTGTTTTTT. It yields the protein CASSPGGANTGELFF. Complete variable domain (other parts from reference TRBV11-3 and TRBJ2-2): EAGVVQSPRYKIIEKKQPVAFWCNPISGHNTLYWYLQNLGQGPELLIRYENEEAVDDSQLPKDRFSAERLKGVDSTLKIQPAELGDSAVYLCASSPGGANTGELFFGEGSRLTVL.

J is TRBJ1-4 and V is TRBV6-6; 9 bases fit TRBD1. From germline, CDR1 is MNHNY and CDR2 SVGAGI (reference sequence). The trim removed 6 bases at V and 8 bases at J, leaving 13 bases unmatched. CDR3 size: 16 residues. The CDR3 here is CASRSPTGTGREKLFF. The CDR3, as DNA: TGTGCCAGCAGATCCCCCACCGGGACAGGGAGGGAAAAACTGTTTTTT.

The V gene is TRBV11-1, the J gene TRBJ2-7, with 7 bases lining up with TRBD1. Germline CDR1 reads SGHAT; CDR2 reads FQDESV (reference sequence). This CDR3 has 14 residues. Unmatched junction bases numbered 4, after V lost 3 bases and J lost 2 bases. CDR3 coding DNA: TGTGCCAGCAGCTTTCGGACAGGCCCCTACGAGCAGTACTTC. As protein: CASSFRTGPYEQYF.

This chain connects TRBV5-4 to TRBJ2-5; TRBD1 agrees at 8 bases. The junction had 10 bases not matched to a gene; V was cut back by 4 bases and J by 5 bases. This CDR3 contains 15 residues. The germline CDR1 and CDR2 sequences are SGHNT and YYREEE (reference sequence). For the CDR3, the DNA is TGTGCCAGCAGCCCCGGGACAGGACGGTCGGAGACCCAGTACTTC. Encoded protein: CASSPGTGRSETQYF.

The chain couples TRBV28 to TRBJ2-7; TRBD1 agrees at 8 bases. Germline lookup yields CDR1 MDHEN and CDR2 SYDVKM. Trimming removed 2 bases from V and 2 bases from J; junction bases left unmatched: 8. This CDR3 region has 16 residues. The chain's CDR3 is CASSLPGQGETYEQYF. The DNA of the CDR3 is TGTGCCAGCAGTTTACCCGGACAGGGAGAAACCTACGAGCAGTACTTC.

The chain is built from TRBV7-9 and TRBJ2-2, with 9 nucleotides matching TRBD2. Trimming cost V 6 bases and J 0 bases; bases outside gene matches: 5. The germline V gene encodes CDR1 SEHNR and CDR2 FQNEAQ (reference sequence). This CDR3 contains 16 residues. CDR3 residues: CASSSSGEANTGELFF. CDR3 bases: TGTGCCAGCAGTTCTAGCGGGGAGGCGAACACCGGGGAGCTGTTTTTT.

The CDR3 sequence: CASSEAAGAMNTEAFF. The CDR3 DNA reads TGTGCCAGCAGTGAAGCGGCAGGGGCTATGAACACTGAAGCTTTCTTT. The chain carries TRBV2 and TRBJ1-1; D might be TRBD1 (6 bases). V was shortened by 0 bases and J by 0 bases, with 11 bases between the two germline ends. The CDR3 contains 16 residues. Per germline, CDR1 SNHLY and CDR2 FYNNEI. Full variable domain (missing parts from reference TRBV2 and TRBJ1-1): EPEVTQTPSHQVTQMGQEVILRCVPISNHLYFYWYRQILGQKVEFLVSFYNNEISEKSEIFDDQFSVERPDGSNFTLKIRSTKLEDSAMYFCASSEAAGAMNTEAFFGQGTRLTVV.

As for this clone: At one boundary the junction diverges from the germline segment, which might be a read error. This rearrangement joins TRBV7-3 to TRBJ2-2; TRBD2 aligns across 7 bases. The CDR3 contains 15 residues. Germline CDR1 SGHTA, CDR2 FQGTGA. CDR3 in amino acids: CASSLWSGKTGVLFF. The CDR3 coding sequence is TGTGCCAGCAGCTTGTGGAGCGGGAAGACCGGGGTGCTGTTTTTT.

The chain has TRBV10-3 and TRBJ2-7, with D possibly TRBD2 on 6 matching bases. The CDR3 totals 13 residues. V lost 4 bases, J lost 2 bases, and 9 bases lay in between. Germline V gives CDR1 ENHRY, CDR2 SYGVKD. The CDR3 DNA sequence: TGTGCCATCAGTGGGGACTCCACCTACGAGCAGTACTTC. Protein product: CAISGDSTYEQYF.

This clone occurred a few times. The gene calls are TRBV11-2 and TRBJ2-7; the match to TRBD2 covers 14 bases. V shed 5 bases, J shed 5 bases, and the junction held 8 bases outside the gene matches. This CDR3 is built from 16 residues. Germline loops: CDR1 SGHAT, CDR2 FQNNGV. The CDR3 spells CASSHGLAGGTHEQYF. The CDR3 coding sequence is TGTGCCAGCAGCCACGGACTAGCGGGAGGCACCCACGAGCAGTACTTC.